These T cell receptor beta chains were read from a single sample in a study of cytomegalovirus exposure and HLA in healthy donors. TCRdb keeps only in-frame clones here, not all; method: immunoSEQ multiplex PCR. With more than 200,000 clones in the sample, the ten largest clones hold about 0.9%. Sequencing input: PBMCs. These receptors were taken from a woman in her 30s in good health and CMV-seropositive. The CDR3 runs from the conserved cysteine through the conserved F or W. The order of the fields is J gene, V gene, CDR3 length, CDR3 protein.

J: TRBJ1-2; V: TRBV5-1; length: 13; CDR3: CASSLVTESGYTF
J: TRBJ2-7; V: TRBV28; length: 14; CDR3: CAGSLAGGPLEQYF
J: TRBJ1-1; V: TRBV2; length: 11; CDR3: CASSGLAEAFF
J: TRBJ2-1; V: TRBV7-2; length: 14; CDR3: CASSPGTSGSEQFF
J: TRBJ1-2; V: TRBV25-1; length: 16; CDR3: CASSGQTGAANKGYTF
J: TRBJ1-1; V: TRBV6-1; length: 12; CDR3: CASSNRAPEAFF
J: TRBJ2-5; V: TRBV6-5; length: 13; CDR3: CASGAYRKETQYF
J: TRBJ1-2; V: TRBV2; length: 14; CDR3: CASRETGGTYGYTF
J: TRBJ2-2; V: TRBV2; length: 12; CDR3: CASRTDTGELFF
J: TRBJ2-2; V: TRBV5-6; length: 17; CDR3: CASSLTVRGTNTGELFF
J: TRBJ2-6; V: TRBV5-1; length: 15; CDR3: CASSLQDSGANVLTF
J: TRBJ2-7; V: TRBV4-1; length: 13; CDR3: CASSPGGPYEQYF
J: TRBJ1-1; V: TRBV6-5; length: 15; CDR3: CASSYDTGRNTEAFF
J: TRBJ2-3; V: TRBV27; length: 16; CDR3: CASSLMAGLATDTQYF
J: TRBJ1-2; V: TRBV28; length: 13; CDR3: CASSLQGNYGYTF
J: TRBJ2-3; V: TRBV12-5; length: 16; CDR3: CASGLGLAMVTDTQYF
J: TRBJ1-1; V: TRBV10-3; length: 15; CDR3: CAISESSVGDTEAFF
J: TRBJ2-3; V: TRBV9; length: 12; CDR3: CASSAGQGAQYF
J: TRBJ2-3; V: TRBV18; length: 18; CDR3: CASSPWDVREGDSDTQYF
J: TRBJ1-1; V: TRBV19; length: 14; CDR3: CASNDASGVTEAFF
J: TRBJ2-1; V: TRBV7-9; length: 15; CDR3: CASTRNMDDGLDAIF
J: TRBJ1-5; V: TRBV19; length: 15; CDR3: CASRGQRNSNQPQHF
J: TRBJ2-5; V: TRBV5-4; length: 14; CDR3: CASSRQGAQETQYF
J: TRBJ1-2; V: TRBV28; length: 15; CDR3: CASSSFSGGAKGYTF
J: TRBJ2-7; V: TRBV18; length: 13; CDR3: CASSTSGGEEQYF
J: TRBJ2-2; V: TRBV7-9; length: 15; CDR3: CASSLLAANTGELFF
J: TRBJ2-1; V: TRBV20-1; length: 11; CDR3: CSADRDRRQFF
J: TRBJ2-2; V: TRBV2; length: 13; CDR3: CASSQGYTGELFF
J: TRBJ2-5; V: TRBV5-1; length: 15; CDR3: CASSSPTSGGETQYF
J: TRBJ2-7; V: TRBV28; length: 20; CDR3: CASKKTGLAETTKKTYEQYF
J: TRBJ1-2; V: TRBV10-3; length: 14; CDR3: CATVRTGENYGYTF
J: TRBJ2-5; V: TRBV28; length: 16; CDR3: CASSVFRDRGQETQYF
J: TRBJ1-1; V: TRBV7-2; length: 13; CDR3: CASSFEGLPEAFF
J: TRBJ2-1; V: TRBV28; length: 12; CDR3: CASSQQRNEQFF
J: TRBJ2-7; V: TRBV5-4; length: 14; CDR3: CASSFNLELGEQYF
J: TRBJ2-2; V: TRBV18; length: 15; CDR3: CASSPGTGWTGELFF
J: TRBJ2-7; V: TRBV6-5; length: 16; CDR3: CASSSTSGYPSYEQYF
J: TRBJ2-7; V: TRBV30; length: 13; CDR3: CAWSGAAGREQYF
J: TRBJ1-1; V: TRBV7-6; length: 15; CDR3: CASRQLDRVRAEAFF
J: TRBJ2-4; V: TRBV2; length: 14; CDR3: CAGAGTGTKNIQYF
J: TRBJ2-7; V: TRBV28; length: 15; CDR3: CASSLGLAGPYEQYF
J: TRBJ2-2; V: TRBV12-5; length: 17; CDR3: CASGLASSGRATGELFF
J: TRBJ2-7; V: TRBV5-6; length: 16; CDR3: CASSRKAGLELYEQYF
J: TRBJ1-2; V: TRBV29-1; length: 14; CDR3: CSVEVGQGAYGYTF
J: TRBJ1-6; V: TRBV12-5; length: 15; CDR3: CASGLGEGGRSPLHF
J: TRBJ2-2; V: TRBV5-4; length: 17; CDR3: CASSSPGQGASSGELFF
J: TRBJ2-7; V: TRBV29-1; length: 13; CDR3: CSVEERNSYEQYF
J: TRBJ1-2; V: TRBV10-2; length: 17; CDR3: CASHRNTETGSHYGYTF
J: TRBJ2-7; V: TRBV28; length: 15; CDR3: CASSFPATGGDEQYF
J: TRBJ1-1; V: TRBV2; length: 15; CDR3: CASSEGQASVRDAFF
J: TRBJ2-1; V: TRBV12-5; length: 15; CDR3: CASGLQAGAYNEQFF
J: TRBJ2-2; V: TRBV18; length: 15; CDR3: CASSPTSGATGELFF
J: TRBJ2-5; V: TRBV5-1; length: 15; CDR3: CASSPTGTSDKTQYF
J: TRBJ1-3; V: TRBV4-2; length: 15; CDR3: CASSQDRGAGNTIYF
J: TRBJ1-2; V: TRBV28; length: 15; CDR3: CASSLGQGVSNGYTF
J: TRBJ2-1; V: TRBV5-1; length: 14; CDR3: CASSSQGLDNEQFF
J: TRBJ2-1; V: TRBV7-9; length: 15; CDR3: CASTSGGGTYNEQFF
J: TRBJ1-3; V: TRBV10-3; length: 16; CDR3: CAISDPGRGAGNTIYF
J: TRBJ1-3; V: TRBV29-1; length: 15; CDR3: CSAPPGTTSGNTIYF